These 25 T cell receptor beta chains originate from one sample sequenced in a study of cytomegalovirus exposure and HLA in healthy donors. Primers: 60 Vbeta forward and 13 Jbeta reverse. Sequenced by immunoSEQ multiplex PCR; TCRdb stores in-frame clones only, minus some. Of around 200,000 clones in the sample, 77% were seen once. Input material: PBMCs. These receptors all stem from a woman in her sixties in good health and CMV-seropositive.

For this clone: This same CDR3 is encoded by further DNA sequences in the sample. This chain connects TRBV28 to TRBJ1-3; D gene uncertain. The CDR3 extends over 14 amino acids. Germline assignment: CDR1 MDHEN and CDR2 SYDVKM. The ends were cut back, 2 bases at V and 2 bases at J, with 7 bases in the middle. CDR3 amino acids: CASSLDRAGNTIYF. The CDR3 DNA reads TGTGCCAGCAGTTTAGACCGGGCTGGAAACACCATATATTTT.

The CDR3 spells CASSLDPGGANNEQFF. The CDR3 DNA reads TGTGCCAGCAGCTTAGATCCGGGGGGCGCAAACAATGAGCAGTTCTTC. The chain links TRBV11-2 to TRBJ2-1; D perhaps matches TRBD2 (7 bases). V was pared by 0 bases and J by 5 bases, with 14 bases between. The CDR3 is 16 residues long. Germline-derived CDR1 and CDR2 are SGHAT and FQNNGV.

This clone came up a few times. This sequence joins TRBV5-6 and TRBJ1-1; the match to TRBD1 covers 8 bases. V shed 3 bases and J 11 bases; nucleotides not matched to a gene: 15. The CDR3 totals 15 residues. Germline loops: CDR1 SGHDT, CDR2 YYEEEE. The CDR3 DNA follows: TGTGCCAGCAGCTGGGGGGGACAGGCGGTCCTTGGGGCTTTCTTT. Translating gives CASSWGGQAVLGAFF.

The chain combines TRBV5-1 with TRBJ2-2, with 10 nucleotides matching TRBD1. J lost 3 bases, V lost 6 bases, and 5 bases had no gene match. The CDR3 is 15 residues long. The germline V gene has CDR1 SGHRS and CDR2 YFSETQ. CDR3 in DNA: TGCGCCAGCACCATGGACAGGGGGTACACCGGGGAGCTGTTTTTT. Its protein is CASTMDRGYTGELFF. Full variable domain (rest looked up from reference TRBV5-1 and TRBJ2-2): KAGVTQTPRYLIKTRGQQVTLSCSPISGHRSVSWYQQTPGQGLQFLFEYFSETQRNKGNFPGRFSGRQFSNSRSEMNVSTLELGDSALYLCASTMDRGYTGELFFGEGSRLTVL.

The V call is TRBV5-1, the J call TRBJ1-4; D is perhaps TRBD1 (5 bases). Germline CDR1 is SGHRS and CDR2 is YFSETQ. Trimming removed 0 bases at V and 7 bases at J, with 10 bases between. CDR3 length equals 14 residues. The CDR3 protein is CASSLGGLGEKLFF. The CDR3 bases are TGCGCCAGCAGCTTGGGGGGCTTAGGTGAAAAACTGTTTTTT.

This clone appeared a single time. Other nucleotide sequences in the sample specify the same CDR3. The rearrangement joins TRBV6-5 to TRBJ1-2, with D tentatively TRBD1 (5 bases). The CDR3 covers 13 residues. V shed 2 bases and J shed 4 bases, with 8 bases lying between them. CDR1 MNHEY and CDR2 SVGAGI come from the germline V gene. In nucleotides, the CDR3 is TGTGCCAGCAGTTACGACAGAGCCTATGGCTACACCTTC. This translates into CASSYDRAYGYTF.

The rearrangement joins TRBV6-5 to TRBJ1-2; D ambiguous. CDR1 is MNHEY and CDR2 is SVGAGI in the germline V gene. CDR3 length: 13 amino acids. Trimming left V 5 bases short and J 7 bases short, with 14 bases between. The CDR3 DNA sequence: TGTGCCAGCAGTGCCATTCAGTCTGTTGGCTACACCTTC. Protein: CASSAIQSVGYTF.

This rearrangement joins TRBV7-9 to TRBJ1-1; 7 bases fit TRBD1. Germline V gene sequence: CDR1 SEHNR, CDR2 FQNEAQ (reference sequence). With V trimmed by 3 bases and J by 1 base, 8 bases remained unmatched. This CDR3 contains 16 residues. In DNA form, the CDR3 reads TGTGCCAGCAGCTTCCCGCGGGACAGAGAGAACACTGAAGCTTTCTTT. It specifies CASSFPRDRENTEAFF.

The genes are TRBV5-1 and TRBJ2-7, with D maybe TRBD2 (6 bases). This CDR3 contains 16 residues. Germline assignment: CDR1 SGHRS and CDR2 YFSETQ. Trimming pared 4 bases from V and 2 bases from J, leaving 19 bases between. Written as DNA, the CDR3 is TGCGCCAGCAGCACCCAAGTGGCGGGAACCACCTACGAGCAGTACTTC. It codes for CASSTQVAGTTYEQYF.

The chain has TRBV11-2 and TRBJ2-1; D gene uncertain. Germline-derived CDR1 and CDR2 are SGHAT and FQNNGV. Between the trimmed V and J ends, which lost 4 bases and 5 bases, there was a span of 15 bases. This CDR3 contains 15 residues. The CDR3 DNA is TGTGCCAGCAGCTCCCTATGGCGGAATGACAATGAGCAGTTCTTC. As protein: CASSSLWRNDNEQFF. The entire variable domain, with the rest obtained from reference TRBV11-2 and TRBJ2-1, is as follows: EAGVAQSPRYKIIEKRQSVAFWCNPISGHATLYWYQQILGQGPKLLIQFQNNGVVDDSQLPKDRFSAERLKGVDSTLKIQPAKLEDSAVYLCASSSLWRNDNEQFFGPGTRLTVL.

This chain uses TRBV27 with TRBJ1-6; D gene uncertain. Germline V gene lookup returns CDR1 MNHEY and CDR2 SMNVEV (reference sequence). Trimming stripped 2 bases from V and 0 bases from J, with 8 bases between. This CDR3 comprises 16 residues. The CDR3 sequence is CASSLGWSSYNSPLHF. The CDR3 nucleotides read TGTGCCAGCAGTTTAGGGTGGAGCTCCTATAATTCACCCCTCCACTTT.

The V gene is TRBV27, the J gene TRBJ2-7, with 10 bases matching TRBD2. Germline values: CDR1 MNHEY, CDR2 SMNVEV (reference sequence). Trimming removed 6 bases from V and 6 bases from J; junction bases left unmatched: 5. The CDR3 runs to 13 residues. The CDR3 DNA reads as TGTGCCAGCAGAGCTAGCGGGAGAAGCGAGCAGTACTTC. This encodes CASRASGRSEQYF.

V usage is TRBV11-2 and J usage is TRBJ1-1; 7 nucleotides match TRBD1. The CDR3 is 13 amino acids. CDR1 and CDR2 from the germline V gene are SGHAT and FQNNGV. V gave up 7 bases and J gave up 10 bases; unmatched junction bases: 12. This CDR3 reads CASTEIQGQRAFF. DNA of the CDR3: TGTGCCAGCACCGAAATCCAGGGACAGCGAGCTTTCTTT.

This chain joins TRBV4-1 and TRBJ1-1, with a weak D call TRBD1 (6 bases). The CDR3 extends over 14 amino acids. CDR1 MGHRA and CDR2 YSYEKL come from the germline V gene. Trimming stripped 3 bases from V and 3 bases from J, with 11 bases between. CDR3 nucleotide sequence: TGCGCCAGCAGCCATCTCAGGGGTGACACTGAAGCTTTCTTT. Its protein product is CASSHLRGDTEAFF.

The chain employs TRBV9 and TRBJ1-6, with TRBD1 matching over 7 bases. This CDR3 is built from 15 residues. V shed 3 bases and J 6 bases; nucleotides not matched to a gene: 6. Germline-derived CDR1 and CDR2 are SGDLS and YYNGEE. The chain's CDR3 is CASSAQGQSNSPLHF. The CDR3 DNA reads TGTGCCAGCAGCGCTCAGGGACAGAGTAATTCACCCCTCCACTTT.

The V gene is TRBV6-1, the J gene TRBJ1-4, with D perhaps matching TRBD1 (5 bases). The germline gives CDR1 MNHNS, CDR2 SASEGT. Trimming took 6 bases from V and 7 from J, leaving 15 bases between them. This CDR3 contains 14 residues. In DNA form, the CDR3 reads TGTGCCAGCAGGGAGGGAGCAGGGCGTGAAAAACTGTTTTTT. Its protein product is CASREGAGREKLFF.

CDR3 sequence: CASSLGGLGGWEQYF. The CDR3 coding sequence is TGTGCCAGCAGCTTGGGGGGACTAGGGGGTTGGGAGCAGTACTTC. J is TRBJ2-7 and V is TRBV5-6, with 8 bases fitting TRBD2. The V segment lost 0 bases and the J segment 7 bases; nucleotides outside the gene matches: 9. Germline-derived CDR1 and CDR2 are SGHDT and YYEEEE. The CDR3 sequence is 15 residues long.

This chain links TRBV14 with TRBJ1-1, with 8 bases fitting TRBD1. This CDR3 is built from 13 residues. The germline CDR1 and CDR2 sequences are SGHDN and FVKESK. V dropped 5 bases and J dropped 10; count of bases not matched to a gene: 9. CDR3 protein: CASSFQGADVAFF. CDR3 in DNA: TGTGCCAGCAGCTTCCAGGGGGCTGATGTAGCTTTCTTT.

The chain links TRBV6-1 to TRBJ2-5; weak D call: TRBD1 (6 bases). The CDR3 is made up of 20 amino acids. The ends were cut back, 4 bases at V and 5 bases at J, with 32 bases in the middle. Germline V lookup: CDR1 MNHNS, CDR2 SASEGT. The CDR3 here is CASSAFPPTGMSPSRETQYF. The DNA of the CDR3 is TGTGCCAGCAGTGCCTTCCCTCCTACAGGGATGAGTCCATCCAGGGAGACCCAGTACTTC.

The chain links TRBV5-1 to TRBJ2-7, with D possibly matching TRBD1 (5 bases). V gave up 1 base and J gave up 5 bases, with 10 bases separating them. Germline V gene sequence: CDR1 SGHRS, CDR2 YFSETQ. The CDR3 has 13 amino acids. The CDR3 coding sequence is TGCGCCAGCAGCTTGATGGGGCTCCACGAGCAGTACTTC. Translating it yields CASSLMGLHEQYF.

The chain links TRBV6-1 to TRBJ2-5; 8 bases are shared with TRBD1. The CDR3 runs 11 residues. V dropped 11 bases and J dropped 4; count of bases not matched to a gene: 3. CDR1 is MNHNS, CDR2 SASEGT, per germline. Here the CDR3 reads CAGGQGETQYF. The CDR3 nucleotides are TGTGCCGGAGGACAGGGAGAGACCCAGTACTTC.

This chain joins TRBV6-6 and TRBJ2-5; 8 positions agree with TRBD1. The germline V gene encodes CDR1 MNHNY and CDR2 SVGAGI (reference sequence). This CDR3 has 14 residues. J was trimmed by 4 bases and V by 7 bases; bases with no gene match: 8. This CDR3 is CASIGQGRGETQYF. Here the CDR3 DNA reads TGTGCCAGCATTGGACAGGGTAGAGGAGAGACCCAGTACTTC.

CDR3 sequence: CATSRDRGLPKAFF. The CDR3 DNA reads as TGTGCCACCAGCAGAGATAGGGGACTCCCTAAAGCTTTCTTT. The chain carries TRBV15 and TRBJ1-1; perhaps TRBD1 as D (5 bases). The germline CDR1 and CDR2 sequences are LNHNV and YYDKDF (reference sequence). V dropped 0 bases and J dropped 9 bases, with 14 bases sitting between them. CDR3 length: 14 residues.

The chain joins TRBV6-6 to TRBJ1-1, with 7 bases matching TRBD1. V gave up 7 bases and J gave up 4 bases; unmatched junction bases: 9. The CDR3 totals 14 residues. Germline CDR1 reads MNHNY; CDR2 reads SVGAGI (reference sequence). CDR3 coding DNA: TGTGCCAGCACCGACAGGGTTCTGGGCACTGAAGCTTTCTTT. This codes for CASTDRVLGTEAFF.

This chain links TRBV15 with TRBJ2-4; 7 bases line up with TRBD1. Germline lookup yields CDR1 LNHNV and CDR2 YYDKDF (reference sequence). The V gene end was trimmed by 1 base and the J gene end by 1 base; junction bases not matched to a gene: 4. The CDR3 runs 16 residues. This chain's CDR3 is CATSRGQGEAKNIQYF. CDR3 DNA: TGTGCCACCAGCAGAGGACAGGGTGAGGCCAAAAACATTCAGTACTTC.